This T cell receptor (beta chain) was recovered during a study of CD8+ T cells in alopecia areata. Overall study results and limits: Throughout tofacitinib, many expanded lesional clones continued to persist in scalp and blood. Because one nonresponder was included, the link of baseline CD8+ expansion to response is considered uncertain.

As for treatment: oral pan-JAK inhibitor, 5-10 mg twice daily. Lesional scalp punch biopsies and peripheral blood came from alopecia areata patients. Sorting of PBMCs yielded the CD4+ and CD8+ T cells. This clone has a handful of counts. The antigen is unknown. cDNA serving as the sequencing template came from extracted, reverse transcribed RNA. Assay used: immunoSEQ multiplex PCR; TCRdb lists only in-frame clones, some missing. This sample has about 200,000 clones; around two fifths occur once, and the top ten carry 0.48%. This CDR3 has 12 amino acids. CDR1 and CDR2 from the germline V gene are LNHDA and SQIVND (reference sequence). Trimming removed 8 bases from V and 4 bases from J, with 11 bases in between.

V and J are TRBV19 and TRBJ1-1; the D is unclear. The sequencing here drew on CD4+ T cells sorted from blood, taken at approximately week 30, from a patient treated with tofacitinib. The origin of this receptor is a human donor with alopecia areata. The CDR3 coding sequence is TGTGCCAGTGGACTTCAGGCCACTGAAGCTTTCTTT. The encoded protein is CASGLQATEAFF.